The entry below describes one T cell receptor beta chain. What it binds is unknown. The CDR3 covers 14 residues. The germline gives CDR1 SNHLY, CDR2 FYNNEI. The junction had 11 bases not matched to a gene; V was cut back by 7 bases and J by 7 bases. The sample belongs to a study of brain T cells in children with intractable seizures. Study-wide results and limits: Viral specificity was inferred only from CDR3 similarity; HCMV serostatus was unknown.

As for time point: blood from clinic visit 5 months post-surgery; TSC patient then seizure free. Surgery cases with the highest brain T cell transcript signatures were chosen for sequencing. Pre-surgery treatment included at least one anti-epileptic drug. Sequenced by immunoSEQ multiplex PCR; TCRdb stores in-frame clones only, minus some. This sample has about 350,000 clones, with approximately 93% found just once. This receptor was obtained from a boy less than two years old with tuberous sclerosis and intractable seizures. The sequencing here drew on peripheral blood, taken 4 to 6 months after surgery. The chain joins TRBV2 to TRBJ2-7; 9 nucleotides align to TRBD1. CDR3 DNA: TGTGCCAGCATCGGACAGGGGCTTATCTGGGAGCAGTACTTC. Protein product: CASIGQGLIWEQYF.